This T cell receptor beta chain was sequenced for a study of sequential checkpoint blockade in melanoma. Study in general: Maintenance nivolumab came after either treatment sequence.

Germline values: CDR1 MNHEY, CDR2 SMNVEV (reference sequence). Trimming at V came to 6 bases and at J to 6 bases, leaving 7 bases not matched to a gene. The CDR3 consists of 14 residues. Libraries were prepared by immunoSEQ multiplex PCR; TCRdb keeps only in-frame clonotypes and omits some of them. This table holds approximately 7,700 clones, roughly 60% found once. Regarding treatment: randomized to nivolumab then ipilimumab (arm A) or the reverse (arm B). Patients had received no earlier DNA-damaging chemotherapy. From thawed PBMCs, live CD3+CD8+ cells negative for CD19 and CD56 were sorted. The chain joins TRBV27 to TRBJ1-4; 7 nucleotides agree with TRBD1. This material consisted of CD8+ T cells sorted from blood (inferred from file names), taken from a patient given nivolumab and ipilimumab in sequence. The receptor comes from a human donor with melanoma. The CDR3 coding sequence is TGTGCCAGCAGAGAACGACAGGGATATGAAAAACTGTTTTTT. Protein: CASRERQGYEKLFF.